This TCR beta chain was retrieved from a study of shared clonotypes between healthy human individuals. CDR1 MNHNS and CDR2 SASEGT come from the germline V gene. This CDR3 is built from 11 residues. Some clones are missing from TCRdb's copy, which holds only in-frame ones; the method was immunoSEQ multiplex PCR. Counted here are around 430,000 clones, roughly three quarters occurring once; the ten biggest clones make up around 14%. About this clone itself: A junction boundary mismatches the germline segment, possibly from a read error.

The TCR originated in a middle-aged woman in good health. Some clones in this sample may be carry-over from other donors' samples. The specimen was PBMCs. This chain connects TRBV6-1 to TRBJ1-5; tentative D call: TRBD1 (5 bases). The CDR3 region is CASSDGVSREF. CDR3 in DNA: TGTGCCAGCAGTGACGGAGTCTCCAGGGAATTT.